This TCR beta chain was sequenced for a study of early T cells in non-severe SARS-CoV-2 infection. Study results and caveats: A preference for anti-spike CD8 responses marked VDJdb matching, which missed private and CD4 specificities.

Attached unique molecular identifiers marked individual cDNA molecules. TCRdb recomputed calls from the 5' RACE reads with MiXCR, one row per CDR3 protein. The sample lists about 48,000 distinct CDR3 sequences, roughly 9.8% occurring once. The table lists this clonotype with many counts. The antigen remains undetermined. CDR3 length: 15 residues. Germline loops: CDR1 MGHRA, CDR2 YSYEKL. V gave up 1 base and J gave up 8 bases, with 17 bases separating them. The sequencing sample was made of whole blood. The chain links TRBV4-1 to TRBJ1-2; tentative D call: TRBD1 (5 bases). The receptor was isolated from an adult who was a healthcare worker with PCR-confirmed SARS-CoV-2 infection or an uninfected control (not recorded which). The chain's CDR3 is CASSQARGAERGYTF. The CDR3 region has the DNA TGCGCCAGCAGCCAAGCTCGCGGGGCAGAGCGGGGCTACACCTTC.